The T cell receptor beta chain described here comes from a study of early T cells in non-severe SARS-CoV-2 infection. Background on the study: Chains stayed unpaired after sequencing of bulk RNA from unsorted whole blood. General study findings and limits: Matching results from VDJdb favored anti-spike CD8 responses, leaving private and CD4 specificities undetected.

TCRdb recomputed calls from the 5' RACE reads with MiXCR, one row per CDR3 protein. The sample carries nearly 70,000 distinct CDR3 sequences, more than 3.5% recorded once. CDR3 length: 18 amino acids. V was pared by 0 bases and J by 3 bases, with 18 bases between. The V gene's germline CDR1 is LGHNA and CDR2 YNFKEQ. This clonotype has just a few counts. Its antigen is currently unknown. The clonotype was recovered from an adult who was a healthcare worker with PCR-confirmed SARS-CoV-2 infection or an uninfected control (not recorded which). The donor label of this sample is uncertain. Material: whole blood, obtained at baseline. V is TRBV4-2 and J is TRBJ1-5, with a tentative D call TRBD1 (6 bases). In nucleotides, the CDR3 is TGTGCCAGCAGCCAAGATACCGGCGGCAGGGGAAACAATCAGCCCCAGCATTTT. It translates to CASSQDTGGRGNNQPQHF.